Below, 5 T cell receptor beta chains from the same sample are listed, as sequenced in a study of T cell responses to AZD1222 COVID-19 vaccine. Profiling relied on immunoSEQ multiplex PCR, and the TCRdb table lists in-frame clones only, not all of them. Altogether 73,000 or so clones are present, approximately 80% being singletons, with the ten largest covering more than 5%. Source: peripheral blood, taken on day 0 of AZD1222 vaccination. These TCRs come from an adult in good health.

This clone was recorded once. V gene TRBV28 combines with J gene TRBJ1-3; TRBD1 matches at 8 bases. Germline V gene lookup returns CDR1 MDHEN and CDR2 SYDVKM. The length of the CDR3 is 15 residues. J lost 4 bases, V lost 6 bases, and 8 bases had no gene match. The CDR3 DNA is TGTGCCAGCAGCCCGGACAGGGTGATCGGAAACACCATATATTTT. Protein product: CASSPDRVIGNTIYF.

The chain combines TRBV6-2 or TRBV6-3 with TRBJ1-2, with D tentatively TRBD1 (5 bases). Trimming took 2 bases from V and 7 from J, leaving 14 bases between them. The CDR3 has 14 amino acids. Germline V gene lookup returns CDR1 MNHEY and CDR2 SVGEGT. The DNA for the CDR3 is TGTGCCAGCAGTTACGTGCAGGGCACGGGTGGCTACACCTTC. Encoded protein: CASSYVQGTGGYTF.

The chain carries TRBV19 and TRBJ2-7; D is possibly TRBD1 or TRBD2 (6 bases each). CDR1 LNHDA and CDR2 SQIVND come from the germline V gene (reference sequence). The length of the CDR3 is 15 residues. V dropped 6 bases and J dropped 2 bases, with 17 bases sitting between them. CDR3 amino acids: CASSPSGARPYEQYF. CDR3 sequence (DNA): TGTGCCAGTAGCCCATCGGGGGCGCGGCCCTACGAGCAGTACTTC.

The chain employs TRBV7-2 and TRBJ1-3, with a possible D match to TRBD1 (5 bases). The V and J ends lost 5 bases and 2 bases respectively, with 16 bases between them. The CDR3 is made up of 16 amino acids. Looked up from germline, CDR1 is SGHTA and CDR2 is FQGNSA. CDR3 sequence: CASSQASGSAGNTIYF. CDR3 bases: TGTGCCAGCAGCCAAGCGTCAGGGTCAGCTGGAAACACCATATATTTT.

The CDR3 sequence: CASKFTGTNTEAFF. The CDR3 bases are TGTGCCAGCAAGTTTACAGGGACAAACACTGAAGCTTTCTTT. J is TRBJ1-1 and V is TRBV27; a weak D match, TRBD1 (6 bases). Germline CDR1 reads MNHEY; CDR2 reads SMNVEV (reference sequence). Trimming shortened V by 7 bases and J by 2 bases, and 14 bases separated the two germline ends. CDR3 size: 14 residues.